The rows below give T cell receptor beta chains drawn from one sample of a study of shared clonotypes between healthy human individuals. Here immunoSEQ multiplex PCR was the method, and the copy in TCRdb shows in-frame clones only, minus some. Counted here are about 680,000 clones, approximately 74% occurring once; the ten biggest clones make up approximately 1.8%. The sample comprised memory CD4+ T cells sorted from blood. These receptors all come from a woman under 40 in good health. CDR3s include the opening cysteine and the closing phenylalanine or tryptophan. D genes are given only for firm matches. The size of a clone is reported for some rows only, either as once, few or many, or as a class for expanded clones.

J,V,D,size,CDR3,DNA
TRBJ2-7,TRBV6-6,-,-,CASSTTSSFSYEQYF,TGTGCCAGCAGTACGACTAGTTCCTTCTCCTACGAGCAGTACTTC
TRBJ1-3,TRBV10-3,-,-,CAISERDPRTGNTIYF,TGTGCCATCAGTGAAAGGGACCCGAGGACTGGAAACACCATATATTTT
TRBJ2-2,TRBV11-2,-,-,CASSLPTGELFF,TGTGCCAGCAGCCTTCCCACCGGGGAGCTGTTTTTT
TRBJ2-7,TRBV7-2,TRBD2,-,CASSPGTSGIIVYEQYF,TGTGCCAGCAGCCCAGGGACTAGCGGGATAATCGTGTACGAGCAGTACTTC
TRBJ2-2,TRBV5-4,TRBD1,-,CASSLAGGRTGELFF,TGTGCCAGCAGCTTGGCAGGGGGCCGAACCGGGGAGCTGTTTTTT
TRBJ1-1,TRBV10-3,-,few,CAISKQVLETEAFF,TGTGCCATCAGTAAGCAGGTATTGGAAACTGAAGCTTTCTTT
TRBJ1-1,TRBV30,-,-,CAWTRQQNTEAFF,TGTGCCTGGACTCGACAGCAGAACACTGAAGCTTTCTTT
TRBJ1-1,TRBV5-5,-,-,CASSQVVNTEAFF,TGTGCCAGCAGCCAGGTAGTGAACACTGAAGCTTTCTTT
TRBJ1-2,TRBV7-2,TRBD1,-,CASSRTGTGESQAYTF,TGTGCCAGCAGCCGTACCGGGACAGGGGAAAGTCAGGCCTACACCTTC
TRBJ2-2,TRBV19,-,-,CASKKGKGTGELFF,TGTGCCAGTAAGAAGGGGAAGGGAACCGGGGAGCTGTTTTTT
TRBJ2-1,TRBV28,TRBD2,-,CASSLLAGEFHEQFF,TGTGCCAGCAGTTTGCTAGCGGGAGAGTTTCATGAGCAGTTCTTC
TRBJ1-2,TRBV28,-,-,CASSPVSLAYGYTF,TGTGCCAGCAGTCCCGTCTCACTTGCATATGGCTACACCTTC
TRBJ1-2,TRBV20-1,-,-,CSARRGGGYTF,TGCAGTGCTAGACGGGGGGGTGGCTACACCTTC
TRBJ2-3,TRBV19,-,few,CASSIAVSDTQYF,TGTGCCAGTAGTATCGCAGTTTCAGATACGCAGTATTTT
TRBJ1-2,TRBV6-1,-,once,CASNRDRQSYGYTF,TGTGCCAGTAATAGGGACCGCCAAAGCTATGGCTACACCTTC
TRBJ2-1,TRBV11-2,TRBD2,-,CASSPGLAGGPTEQFF,TGTGCCAGCAGCCCGGGACTAGCGGGAGGGCCAACTGAGCAGTTCTTC
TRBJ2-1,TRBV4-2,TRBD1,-,CASSPGTGPYNEQFF,TGTGCCAGCAGCCCCGGGACAGGGCCATACAATGAGCAGTTCTTC
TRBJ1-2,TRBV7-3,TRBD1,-,CASSPRTGWSTF,TGTGCCAGCAGCCCGAGGACAGGGTGGTCCACCTTC
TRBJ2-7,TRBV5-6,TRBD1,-,CASSFRGTGREQYF,TGTGCCAGCAGCTTCCGGGGGACAGGGAGAGAGCAGTACTTC
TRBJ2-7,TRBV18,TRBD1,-,CASSRDRLSSYEQYF,TGTGCCAGCTCCCGGGACAGGTTGAGCTCCTACGAGCAGTACTTC
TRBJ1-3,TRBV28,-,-,CASSLRGGYTIYF,TGTGCCAGCAGTTTACGGGGAGGATACACCATATATTTT
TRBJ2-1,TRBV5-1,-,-,CASSLTLAAYNEQFF,TGCGCCAGCAGCTTGACGTTAGCGGCATACAATGAGCAGTTCTTC
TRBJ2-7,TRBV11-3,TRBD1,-,CASSLLGTVYEQYF,TGTGCCAGCAGCTTACTGGGGACAGTCTACGAGCAGTACTTC
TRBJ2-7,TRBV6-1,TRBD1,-,CASSGTGELSYEQYF,TGTGCCAGCAGTGGGACAGGGGAGCTGTCCTACGAGCAGTACTTC
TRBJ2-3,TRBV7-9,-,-,CASSLASGTQYF,TGTGCCAGCAGCTTAGCGTCTGGTACGCAGTATTTT
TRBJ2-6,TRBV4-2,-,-,CASSQDRAGVGANVLTF,TGTGCCAGCAGCCAAGATCGGGCGGGCGTTGGGGCCAACGTCCTGACTTTC
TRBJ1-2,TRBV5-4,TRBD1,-,CASSWGQGTNYGYTF,TGTGCCAGCAGCTGGGGACAGGGAACTAACTATGGCTACACCTTC
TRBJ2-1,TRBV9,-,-,CASSPHTGVNEQFF,TGTGCCAGCAGCCCCCACACAGGTGTAAATGAGCAGTTCTTC
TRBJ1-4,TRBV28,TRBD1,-,CASSAGGAVEKLFF,TGTGCCAGCAGTGCAGGGGGCGCGGTTGAAAAACTGTTTTTT
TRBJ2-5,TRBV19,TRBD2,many,CASSPGTTETQYF,TGTGCCAGTAGTCCCGGGACTACAGAGACCCAGTACTTC
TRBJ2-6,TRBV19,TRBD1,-,CASSNIAGTGRTGANVLTF,TGTGCCAGTAGTAACATTGCGGGGACAGGGCGGACTGGGGCCAACGTCCTGACTTTC
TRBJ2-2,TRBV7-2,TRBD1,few,CASSDRQGWYTGELFF,TGTGCCAGCAGCGACAGACAGGGGTGGTATACCGGGGAGCTGTTTTTT
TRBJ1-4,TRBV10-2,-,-,CASSASDSNGEKLFF,TGCGCCAGCAGTGCTTCAGATAGCAATGGTGAAAAACTGTTTTTT
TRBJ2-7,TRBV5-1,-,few,CASSLAGGLAAPYEQYF,TGCGCCAGCAGCTTGGCAGGTGGTCTTGCGGCGCCCTACGAGCAGTACTTC
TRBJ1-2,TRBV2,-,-,CASSEAEYGYTF,TGTGCCAGCAGTGAAGCGGAATATGGCTACACCTTC
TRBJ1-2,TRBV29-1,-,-,CSVGIWRGYGYTF,TGCAGCGTTGGAATCTGGCGGGGCTATGGCTACACCTTC
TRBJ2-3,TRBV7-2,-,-,CASSLEWVRADTQYF,TGTGCCAGCAGCTTAGAGTGGGTTCGGGCAGATACGCAGTATTTT
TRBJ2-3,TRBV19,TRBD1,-,CASSHNRDRRTDTQYF,TGTGCCAGTAGCCATAACCGGGACAGACGCACAGATACGCAGTATTTT
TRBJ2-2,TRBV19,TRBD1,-,CASSINRGQRTGELFF,TGTGCCAGTAGTATAAACAGGGGGCAGAGAACCGGGGAGCTGTTTTTT
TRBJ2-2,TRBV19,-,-,CASSIKERGTGELFF,TGTGCCAGTAGTATCAAGGAGCGTGGCACCGGGGAGCTGTTTTTT
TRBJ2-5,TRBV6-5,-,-,CASSSGSLLETQYF,TGTGCCAGCAGTTCCGGATCTCTCCTGGAGACCCAGTACTTC
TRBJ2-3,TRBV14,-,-,CASSPRFLIQTQYF,TGTGCCAGCAGCCCGAGGTTCTTGATCCAGACGCAGTATTTT
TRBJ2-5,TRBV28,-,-,CASSSAGFETQYF,TGTGCCAGCAGTTCTGCAGGGTTTGAGACCCAGTACTTC
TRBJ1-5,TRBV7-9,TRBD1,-,CASSLSGGANQPQHF,TGTGCCAGCAGCTTATCAGGGGGCGCAAATCAGCCCCAGCATTTT
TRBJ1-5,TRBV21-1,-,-,CASSSPRELGNNQPQHF,TGTGCCAGCAGCAGCCCTCGAGAACTCGGAAACAATCAGCCCCAGCATTTT